The entry below describes one TCR beta chain. This record comes from a study of cytomegalovirus exposure and HLA in healthy donors. The CDR3 is 12 residues long. The germline CDR1 and CDR2 sequences are SEHNR and FQNEAQ (reference sequence). V lost 3 bases and J lost 4, with 6 bases in between. The primer mix had 60 Vbeta and 13 Jbeta primers. Sequencing used immunoSEQ multiplex PCR; TCRdb keeps in-frame clones, though not all of them. The table lists around 150,000 clones, roughly three quarters of them singletons. The receptor's source is a woman between 45 and 65 years old in good health and CMV-seronegative. The sample consisted of PBMCs. The V and J genes are TRBV7-9 and TRBJ1-2; D remains ambiguous. The CDR3 DNA is TGTGCCAGCAGCTTTGGGAGCTATGGCTACACCTTC. This sequence encodes CASSFGSYGYTF.